Each of the 7 T cell receptor beta chains below was sequenced from the same sample in a study of siplizumab effects on memory and regulatory T cells. Produced via immunoSEQ multiplex PCR; TCRdb's table is partial and in-frame only. The sample carries some 100,000 clones, approximately 93% recorded once. The sequenced material came from CD8+ T cells sorted from blood. These TCRs come from a human donor in good health.

This sequence joins TRBV7-8 and TRBJ1-2, with D possibly being TRBD1 (6 bases). The V and J ends lost 4 bases and 5 bases respectively, with 20 bases between them. The CDR3 consists of 16 residues. Germline V gene lookup returns CDR1 SGHVS and CDR2 FQNEAQ. The CDR3, as DNA: TGTGCCAGCAGCTACCTACCCGGACAGCCTACTTATGGCTACACCTTC. It specifies CASSYLPGQPTYGYTF. The full variable domain, in which reference TRBV7-8 and TRBJ1-2 provide the parts outside the CDR3, is GAGVSQSPRYKVAKRGQDVALRCDPISGHVSLFWYQQALGQGPEFLTYFQNEAQLDKSGLPSDRFFAERPEGSVSTLKIQRTQQEDSAVYLCASSYLPGQPTYGYTFGSGTRLTVV.

This chain connects TRBV2 to TRBJ2-3; perhaps TRBD1 as D (5 bases). V lost 4 bases to trimming and J lost 1 base, with 15 bases between them. The CDR3 runs 16 residues. Germline CDR1 reads SNHLY; CDR2 reads FYNNEI. The CDR3 reads CASSALTVSGTDTQYF. The CDR3 DNA is TGTGCCAGCAGTGCCCTGACAGTTTCCGGCACAGATACGCAGTATTTT.

V is TRBV19 and J is TRBJ2-7; D unclear. With 1 base removed from V and 7 bases from J, the gap between germline ends came to 14 bases. Per germline, CDR1 LNHDA and CDR2 SQIVND (reference sequence). The CDR3 has 14 amino acids. Here the CDR3 DNA reads TGTGCCAGTAGTATAGGTGGACGGGCGAGGGAGCAGTACTTC. Its protein product is CASSIGGRAREQYF. Full variable domain (rest looked up from reference TRBV19 and TRBJ2-7): DGGITQSPKYLFRKEGQNVTLSCEQNLNHDAMYWYRQDPGQGLRLIYYSQIVNDFQKGDIAEGYSVSREKKESFPLTVTSAQKNPTAFYLCASSIGGRAREQYFGPGTRLTVT.

The rearrangement links TRBV11-3 to TRBJ2-1; possibly TRBD2 for D (5 bases). The V gene's germline CDR1 is SGHNT and CDR2 YENEEA. Trimming removed 2 bases from V and 4 bases from J, with 12 bases in between. The CDR3 covers 15 residues. The CDR3 is CASSLSEGRYNEQFF. The CDR3 coding sequence is TGTGCCAGCAGCTTAAGCGAGGGCCGGTACAATGAGCAGTTCTTC.

V is TRBV6-6 and J is TRBJ2-7; D gene uncertain. Between the trimmed V and J ends, which lost 0 bases and 6 bases, there was a span of 9 bases. The CDR3 runs 13 residues. Germline CDR1 is MNHNY and CDR2 is SVGAGI (reference sequence). CDR3 sequence (DNA): TGTGCCAGCAGTTACTCGTTAGAGAGCGAGCAGTACTTC. Its translation is CASSYSLESEQYF.

The chain carries TRBV5-6 and TRBJ2-7; D ambiguous. Germline-derived CDR1 and CDR2 are SGHDT and YYEEEE. Trimming took 0 bases from V and 2 from J, leaving 3 bases between them. The CDR3 runs to 12 residues. Here the CDR3 DNA reads TGTGCCAGCAGCTTGGGAGCCTACGAGCAGTACTTC. Amino acid sequence: CASSLGAYEQYF.

The chain couples TRBV6-1 to TRBJ1-5; D is undetermined. The germline V gene has CDR1 MNHNS and CDR2 SASEGT. Trimming stripped 1 base from V and 1 base from J, with 8 bases between. The CDR3 is 15 amino acids. CDR3 protein: CASSEVDWSNQPQHF. The CDR3 DNA reads as TGTGCCAGCAGTGAAGTTGACTGGAGCAATCAGCCCCAGCATTTT.